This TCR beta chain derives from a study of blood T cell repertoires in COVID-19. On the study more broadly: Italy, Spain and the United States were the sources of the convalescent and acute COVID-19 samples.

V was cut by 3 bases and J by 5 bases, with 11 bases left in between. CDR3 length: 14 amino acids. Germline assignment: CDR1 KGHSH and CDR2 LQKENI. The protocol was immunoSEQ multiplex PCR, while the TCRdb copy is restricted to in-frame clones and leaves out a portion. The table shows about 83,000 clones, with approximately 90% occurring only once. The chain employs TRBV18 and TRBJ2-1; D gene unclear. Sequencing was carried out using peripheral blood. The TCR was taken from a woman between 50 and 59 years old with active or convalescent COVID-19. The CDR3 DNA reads TGTGCCAGCTCACCTACCGAGCAGGACAATGAGCAGTTCTTC. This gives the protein CASSPTEQDNEQFF. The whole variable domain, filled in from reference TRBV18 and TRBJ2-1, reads NAGVMQNPRHLVRRRGQEARLRCSPMKGHSHVYWYRQLPEEGLKFMVYLQKENIIDESGMPKERFSAEFPKEGPSILRIQQVVRGDSAAYFCASSPTEQDNEQFFGPGTRLTVL.